This T cell receptor (beta chain) originates from a study of blood T cell repertoires in COVID-19. Clones were read by immunoSEQ multiplex PCR, and TCRdb kept only the in-frame ones, dropping some. The repertoire includes about 170,000 clones, approximately 82% of them detected once, and approximately 6.8% sits in the top ten. This CDR3 region has 14 residues. Source material: peripheral blood. The chain has TRBV1 and TRBJ1-6. TRBV1 is classified as a pseudogene. This TCR came from a woman aged 40 to 50 with COVID-19, enrolled during active disease. CDR3 protein: CTSSHRVPNSPLHF. As DNA, the CDR3 is TGCACCAGCAGCCATCGAGTCCCCAATTCACCCCTCCACTTT.